Presented here are 16 T cell receptor beta chains from one specimen sequenced in a study of cytomegalovirus exposure and HLA in healthy donors. The PCR ran on 60 Vbeta and 13 Jbeta primers. Sequencing was performed with immunoSEQ multiplex PCR; in TCRdb, only in-frame clones are kept and a portion is missing. The sample comprises hundreds of thousands of clones, roughly 85% of which are singletons, and 1.8% rests with the top ten. Specimen: PBMCs. Source of these receptors: a male donor in good health and CMV-seronegative.

The chain joins TRBV10-3 to TRBJ2-3; 9 positions agree with TRBD2. The CDR3 has 14 amino acids. The junction had 1 base not matched to a gene; V was cut back by 3 bases and J by 3 bases. CDR1 is ENHRY, CDR2 SYGVKD, per germline. As DNA, the CDR3 is TGTGCCATCAGTGAAGGACTAGCGACAGATACGCAGTATTTT. It is translated as CAISEGLATDTQYF.

The chain links TRBV28 to TRBJ2-7; the D is unclear. The CDR3 extends over 11 amino acids. The V gene's germline CDR1 is MDHEN and CDR2 SYDVKM. Trimming pared 6 bases from V and 7 bases from J, leaving 10 bases between. Here the CDR3 reads CASRSVWEQYF. The CDR3 DNA is TGTGCCAGCAGGTCGGTGTGGGAGCAGTACTTC.

The CDR3 DNA follows: TGTGCCAGCAGCCGACCTCGCGGGACAGGTGCCGGGGAGCTGTTTTTT. The encoded protein is CASSRPRGTGAGELFF. The chain carries TRBV6-6 and TRBJ2-2; TRBD1 matches 8 bases. The CDR3 is 16 residues long. CDR1 MNHNY and CDR2 SVGAGI come from the germline V gene (reference sequence). The trim removed 6 bases at V and 6 bases at J, leaving 12 bases unmatched.

The table lists this clone with a few counts. The CDR3 coding sequence is TGTGCCAGCAGTTGGGACAGTGCCTCCTACGAGCAGTACTTC. It is translated as CASSWDSASYEQYF. This chain joins TRBV6-5 and TRBJ2-7, with 7 bases aligning to TRBD1. The CDR3 loop spans 14 amino acids. The junction had 3 bases not matched to a gene; V was cut back by 4 bases and J by 0 bases. In germline, CDR1 is MNHEY, CDR2 SVGAGI.

The rearrangement uses TRBV10-3 and TRBJ2-2; 8 nucleotides agree with TRBD2. With 8 bases clipped from V and 1 base from J, the junction kept 6 bases outside the gene matches. Germline CDR1 and CDR2: ENHRY and SYGVKD. The CDR3 runs to 15 residues. The CDR3: CAIRGAGGNTGELFF. The DNA for the CDR3 is TGTGCCATCCGAGGGGCGGGAGGGAACACCGGGGAGCTGTTTTTT.

The V gene is TRBV9, the J gene TRBJ1-2, with 7 positions matching TRBD1. The V gene end was trimmed by 0 bases and the J gene end by 5 bases; junction bases not matched to a gene: 4. This CDR3 region has 14 residues. CDR1 is SGDLS and CDR2 is YYNGEE in the germline V gene. CDR3 residues: CASSVVGTEYGYTF. CDR3 bases: TGTGCCAGCAGCGTAGTCGGGACAGAGTATGGCTACACCTTC.

The rearrangement joins TRBV2 to TRBJ1-4; no clear D gene. Trimming shortened V by 6 bases and J by 5 bases, and 13 bases separated the two germline ends. Germline V gene lookup returns CDR1 SNHLY and CDR2 FYNNEI. This CDR3 spans 14 amino acids. The CDR3 sequence: CASSWMAANEKLFF. CDR3 in DNA: TGTGCCAGCAGCTGGATGGCAGCGAATGAAAAACTGTTTTTT.

V usage is TRBV4-2 and J usage is TRBJ2-7, with D unresolved. The CDR3 extends over 15 amino acids. Per the germline V gene, CDR1 is LGHNA and CDR2 is YNFKEQ. Trimming stripped 0 bases from V and 2 bases from J, with 11 bases between. The CDR3 nucleotides are TGTGCCAGCAGCCAAGATCTTGCAGGAACCTACGAGCAGTACTTC. Its protein product is CASSQDLAGTYEQYF.

This chain links TRBV29-1 with TRBJ2-3; 8 bases match TRBD1. J lost 9 bases, V lost 8 bases, and 19 bases had no gene match. The CDR3 sequence is 15 residues long. Per germline, CDR1 SQVTM and CDR2 ANQGSEA. The CDR3 loop reads CSTRPKDRVYETQYF. CDR3 bases: TGCAGCACACGCCCGAAGGACAGGGTCTATGAGACGCAGTATTTT.

This clone appeared a single time. The CDR3 coding sequence is TGTGCCGAGACAGGGACAAACTATGGCTACACCTTC. Encoded protein: CAETGTNYGYTF. J is TRBJ1-2 and V is TRBV30, with TRBD1 matching 7 bases. Germline V gives CDR1 GTSNPN, CDR2 SVGIG (reference sequence). The CDR3 totals 12 residues. The junction had 5 bases not matched to a gene; V was cut back by 8 bases and J by 2 bases.

The V gene is TRBV2, the J gene TRBJ2-3; TRBD2 matches 8 bases. CDR3 length equals 15 residues. The V segment lost 3 bases and the J segment 2 bases; nucleotides outside the gene matches: 4. Germline V gene sequence: CDR1 SNHLY, CDR2 FYNNEI. The CDR3 region has the DNA TGTGCCAGCAGTGACGGGGGGGGACCCACAGATACGCAGTATTTT. Amino acids: CASSDGGGPTDTQYF.

This sequence joins TRBV7-2 and TRBJ2-2, with D unclear. The CDR3 extends over 13 amino acids. The V end lost 2 bases, the J end lost 6 bases, and 7 bases lay between the germline ends. CDR1 is SGHTA and CDR2 is FQGNSA in the germline V gene. The CDR3 loop reads CASSLLRSGELFF. DNA for the CDR3: TGTGCCAGCAGCTTACTAAGATCCGGGGAGCTGTTTTTT.

A few counts support this clone. The chain joins TRBV15 to TRBJ2-7, with D possibly being TRBD2 (6 bases). The CDR3 length is 16 residues. V dropped 5 bases and J dropped 6 bases, with 23 bases sitting between them. Germline loops: CDR1 LNHNV, CDR2 YYDKDF (reference sequence). The CDR3 sequence: CATSQLTSSLGGEQYF. The CDR3 bases are TGTGCCACCAGCCAACTGACTAGTTCTCTTGGCGGCGAGCAGTACTTC.

V usage is TRBV5-4 and J usage is TRBJ2-7; no reliable D call. Between the trimmed V and J ends, which lost 0 bases and 0 bases, there was a span of 7 bases. Germline V gene lookup returns CDR1 SGHNT and CDR2 YYREEE (reference sequence). This CDR3 is 14 amino acids long. The CDR3 sequence: CASSLGQASYEQYF. CDR3 in DNA: TGTGCCAGCAGCTTGGGGCAGGCCTCCTACGAGCAGTACTTC.

This clone was detected a few times. The chain couples TRBV30 to TRBJ2-1; D is perhaps TRBD1 (6 bases). CDR3 length: 12 amino acids. V was shortened by 3 bases and J by 8 bases, with 11 bases between the two germline ends. Germline CDR1 reads GTSNPN; CDR2 reads SVGIG (reference sequence). The CDR3 region is CAWRAGDHEQFF. The DNA for the CDR3 is TGTGCCTGGAGAGCAGGGGACCATGAGCAGTTCTTC.

The rearrangement joins TRBV7-8 to TRBJ1-1, with TRBD1 matching 9 bases. V lost 8 bases, J lost 9 bases, and 10 bases stayed unmatched. Per the germline V gene, CDR1 is SGHVS and CDR2 is FQNEAQ. The CDR3 spans 13 residues. CDR3 sequence reads: CASRYRQGEKAFF. The CDR3 region has the DNA TGTGCCAGCCGGTATCGACAGGGGGAAAAAGCTTTCTTT.